Here is one T cell receptor (beta chain) with its context. Its antigen target is currently unknown. There are no base qualities to consult, and no much larger clone falls within one base. Trimming leaves V shorter by 7 bases and J shorter by 2 bases, with the junction holding 11 bases beyond the gene matches. Taken from the germline V gene, the CDR1 and CDR2 loops are ENHRY and SYGVKD. The CDR3 starts with the cysteine, ends with the phenylalanine, and has 16 residues. The kept DNA is CDR3 alone, 48 bases in frame from the first base. The CDR3 regions of human TCRbeta chains were analyzed by immunosequencing. As for the original processing: TCRs in the repertoires were compared against a reference library of SARS-CoV-2-specific TCRs that had been generated with the MIRA antigen-specificity platform. Breadth was defined as the fraction of unique TCRs that were SARS-CoV-2-associated, and depth was defined as the fraction of total T cells that were SARS-CoV-2-associated. Using the MIRA data, every spike-specific TCR was mapped to the spike region that the TCR reacted to and assigned to either a CD4 or a CD8 class. Log10-transformed breadth and depth values were compared by one-way ANOVA with Sidak's multiple comparisons tests. TCRdb mirrors the immuneACCESS table, restricted to in-frame sequences. Some clones are absent from its copies; in checked studies, under half trace to an unresolved V gene, and the reason for the others is unknown. The DNA gave D and trimming, while V, J and clone size come from that table. This sample has about 83,000 clones in its table, and roughly 90% of those were observed once. Clones ranked in the top ten supply more than 4.5% of the sample.

This entry belongs to a study of T cell responses to AZD1222 COVID-19 vaccine (dated by TCRdb to the early 2020s). In terms of the full investigation: TCR sequencing covered more than 230 trial participants: 200 to 220 given two doses of AZD1222 and some 25 given two doses of MenACWY control vaccine. Enrollment into the trials was organized by age into subgroups of 18-55, 56-69 and 70-plus years, and those subgroups contained roughly 150, 30 and 60 TCR-sequenced participants, respectively. The study at large found these results: Reportedly, almost half of the unique spike-specific TCRs recognized epitopes lying outside the regions that are mutated in the B.1.351 and B.1.1.7 variants. No day 14 peak-response samples were available, so repertoires were characterized only after the peak T cell response. In the small 56-69-year group, the increase in depth fell short of significance, most likely because of low power. Participants were mostly white British and included more females than males, and it was suggested by the authors that clonal diversity may have been underestimated. Spike-specific TCR breadth and depth rose significantly after two AZD1222 doses compared with day 0 and with MenACWY recipients. Conclusions about previously exposed vaccinees were limited because only six AZD1222 recipients were SARS-CoV-2 seropositive at baseline. The whole spike protein was spanned by vaccine-associated CD4 TCRs, and dominant responses were seen in regions 160-218 and 743-854.

The sample's time point label is to be understood as: baseline before first vaccination. The intended sense of this specimen's treatment or condition label: meningococcal conjugate vaccine given as trial control. The vaccinee samples were drawn from two UK trials, COV001 and COV002, one of which was a single-blind randomized controlled phase 2/3 trial testing AZD1222 (ChAdOx1 nCoV-19) in healthy adults. For TCRbeta chain sequencing, PBMC samples were collected from trial participants at day 0 and at day 28 after the second dose. This clonotype originated in an adult in good health. The V and J genes are TRBV10-3 and TRBJ2-1; TRBD2 matches 7 bases in the middle. The sample was peripheral blood, taken on day 0 of MenACWY control vaccination. CDR3 protein: CAITPDGLAAYNEQFF. The DNA is TGTGCCATCACCCCGGATGGTCTAGCGGCCTACAATGAGCAGTTCTTC.